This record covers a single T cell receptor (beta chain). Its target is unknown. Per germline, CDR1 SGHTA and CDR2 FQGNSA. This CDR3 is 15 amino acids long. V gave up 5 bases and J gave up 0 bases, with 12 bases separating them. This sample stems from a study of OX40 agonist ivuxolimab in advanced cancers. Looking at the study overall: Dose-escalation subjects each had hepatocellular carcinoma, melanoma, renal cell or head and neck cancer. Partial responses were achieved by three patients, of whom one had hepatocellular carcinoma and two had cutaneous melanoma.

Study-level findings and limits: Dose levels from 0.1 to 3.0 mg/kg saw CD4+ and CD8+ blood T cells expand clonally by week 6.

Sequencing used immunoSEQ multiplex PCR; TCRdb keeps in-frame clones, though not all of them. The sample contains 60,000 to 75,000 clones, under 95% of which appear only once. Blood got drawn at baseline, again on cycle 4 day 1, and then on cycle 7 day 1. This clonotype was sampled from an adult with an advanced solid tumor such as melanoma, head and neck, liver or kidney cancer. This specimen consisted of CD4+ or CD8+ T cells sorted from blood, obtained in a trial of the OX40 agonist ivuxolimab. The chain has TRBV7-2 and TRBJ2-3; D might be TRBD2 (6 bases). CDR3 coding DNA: TGTGCCAGCAGCCTCAGCGGGTCTAGCACAGATACGCAGTATTTT. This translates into CASSLSGSSTDTQYF.